This T cell receptor beta chain was recovered during a study of blood T cell repertoires in COVID-19. About the study: From the United States, Italy and Spain came samples of acute and convalescent COVID-19. T cells, B-cell-depleted T cells, or PBMCs provided the cDNA or gDNA that served as material.

In the study's own analysis: How many nucleated cells were present was estimated from reference gene primer amplification. Profiled with immunoSEQ multiplex PCR; TCRdb holds only in-frame clones, not every one. D and trimming were read from the DNA, whereas the V and J calls and clone size are those reported in that table. The sample yields 180,000 or so clones, about nine tenths seen once. The CDR3 contains 17 residues. Trimming took off 5 bases at V and 0 bases at J, with 16 bases between the two ends. The V gene's germline CDR1 is SGHVS and CDR2 FNYEAQ. Sequencing was carried out using peripheral blood. This sequence joins TRBV7-6 and TRBJ2-2; D is possibly TRBD1 (5 bases). The receptor's source is a man aged 40-55 years with acute or convalescent COVID-19. The CDR3 DNA reads TGTGCCAGCAGCCCCTCAGGGTACGGTGCGAACACCGGGGAGCTGTTTTTT. Protein product: CASSPSGYGANTGELFF.